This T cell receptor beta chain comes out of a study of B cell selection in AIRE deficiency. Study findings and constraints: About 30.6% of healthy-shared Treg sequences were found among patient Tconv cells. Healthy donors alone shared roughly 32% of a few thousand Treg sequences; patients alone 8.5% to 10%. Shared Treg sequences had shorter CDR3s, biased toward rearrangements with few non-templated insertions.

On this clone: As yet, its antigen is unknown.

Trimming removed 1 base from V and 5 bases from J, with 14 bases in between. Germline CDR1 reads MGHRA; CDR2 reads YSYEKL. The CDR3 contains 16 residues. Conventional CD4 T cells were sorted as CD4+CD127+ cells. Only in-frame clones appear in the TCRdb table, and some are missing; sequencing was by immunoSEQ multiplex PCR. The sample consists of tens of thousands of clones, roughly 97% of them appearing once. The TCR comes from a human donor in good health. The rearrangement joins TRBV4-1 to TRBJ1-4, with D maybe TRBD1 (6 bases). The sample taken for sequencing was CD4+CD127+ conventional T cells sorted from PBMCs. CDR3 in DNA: TGCGCCAGCAGCCAAGGACAGGCCCGCCGGAATGAAAAACTGTTTTTT. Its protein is CASSQGQARRNEKLFF.